The source of this T cell receptor (beta chain) is a study of blood T cells in healthy people across ages. CDR1 LGHDT and CDR2 YNNKEL come from the germline V gene (reference sequence). V was cut by 0 bases and J by 11 bases, with 22 bases left in between. The CDR3 has 17 amino acids. With respect to this clonotype: Its antigen is currently unknown. No conserved phenylalanine or tryptophan is present at the end of the CDR3, so a read error is the likely explanation.

Primed by a sample-barcoded 5' primer and a J-beta primer mix, a second PCR proceeded for roughly 7 to 11 cycles. Every cDNA molecule carried a tag from a template-switch adaptor bearing 12 random nucleotides. TCRdb ran MiXCR on the 5' RACE reads and lists one entry per CDR3 protein. This table holds about 970,000 distinct CDR3 sequences, roughly half found once. Study-wide points: Higher diversity, along with more naive CD4+ cells, distinguished long-lived donors from aged donors.

Total RNA, at least 6 micrograms per sample, came from PBMCs. This TCR came from a woman aged 55-69 years in good health. The genes are TRBV3-1 and TRBJ1-4; D not resolved. The material sequenced was blood. CDR3: CASSQDWVGAGIGKLFI. The CDR3 nucleotides are TGTGCCAGCAGCCAAGATTGGGTTGGAGCCGGAATCGGGAAACTGTTTATT.